This TCR beta chain stems from a study of beta chain features in type 1 diabetes. Notes on the study in general: A moderate, significant TCRB CDR3 shortening appeared in type 1 diabetes across four CD4+ subsets.

Of note for this clone: What it binds is unknown.

Expressed TCRB transcripts got sequenced, as all isolated RNA was reverse transcribed. Clones were read by immunoSEQ multiplex PCR, and TCRdb kept only the in-frame ones, dropping some. Of more than 300,000 clones in the sample, around 13% were seen once. V lost 2 bases, J lost 2 bases, and 16 bases lay in between. Germline loops: CDR1 MDHEN, CDR2 SYDVKM. The CDR3 is 17 residues long. The TCR sequence derives from a young woman with type 1 diabetes. Sample: naive CD4+ T cells from blood. The V gene is TRBV28, the J gene TRBJ1-5, with D possibly TRBD1 on 6 matching bases. The CDR3 nucleotides read TGTGCCAGCAGTTTACCGGGGGGCACGGATGGCAATCAGCCCCAGCATTTT. Amino acids: CASSLPGGTDGNQPQHF.